A single T cell receptor (beta chain) is shown here with its context. One end of the junction varies from germline; a read error may be responsible. RNA was extracted from bulk tissue without any cell sorting. Chemotherapy-naive patients with new lung cancer underwent thoracic surgery in China, August–November 2014. The record originates from a study of tumor and adjacent non-tumor tissue in lung cancer. Study summary: The cohort had under 15 adenocarcinoma, a couple of squamous cell and 1 small cell patients.

Germline V gives CDR1 MNHNY, CDR2 SVGAGI (reference sequence). The CDR3 length is 16 residues. Three rounds of nested PCR, following a modified ARM-PCR protocol, produced the TCRbeta library. MiXCR, run by TCRdb on the multiplex PCR reads, gives a single entry per CDR3 protein. This table has 70,000 to 90,000 distinct CDR3 sequences, around 75% appearing once. This TCR was recovered from a woman between 45 and 60 years old with non-small cell lung cancer. Sequenced sample: lung tumor tissue. The chain combines TRBV6-6 with TRBJ2-1; possibly TRBD2 for D (6 bases). In DNA, the CDR3 is TGTGCCACCGCCGGGACTGGCGATGTTTCTGTCCATGAGCAATTCTTC. This encodes CATAGTGDVSVHEQFF.